The 25 T cell receptor beta chains in this list originate from one sample, sequenced in a study of cytomegalovirus exposure and HLA in healthy donors (dated by TCRdb to 2017 to 2019). Libraries were built with the immunoSEQ multiplex PCR assay. The multiplex PCR relied on a mix of 60 forward primers for TCR Vbeta segments and 13 reverse primers for TCR Jbeta segments. What TCRdb holds here is the immuneACCESS table cut down to in-frame rearrangements. Part of the clones is not present; checked against another copy, under half of the missing clones reflect an unresolved V gene, and the others are unexplained. This sample holds about 120,000 clones; around 82% were observed only once. Clones ranked in the top ten supply 1.2% of the sample. Sequenced input: PBMCs. These receptor sequences come from a female donor in good health and CMV-seronegative.

The chain carries TRBV5-1 and TRBJ2-5, with 8 nucleotides matching TRBD1. CDR3 length equals 13 residues. The J segment lost 3 bases and the V segment lost 7 bases, leaving 5 bases of the junction unmatched. Germline V lookup: CDR1 SGHRS, CDR2 YFSETQ. The DNA for the CDR3 is TGCGCCAGCGCCAAGGACAGGGAAGAGACCCAGTACTTC. It encodes CASAKDREETQYF.

V gene TRBV19 combines with J gene TRBJ1-5, with a tentative D call TRBD1 (6 bases). From germline, CDR1 is LNHDA and CDR2 SQIVND (reference sequence). Trimming left V 7 bases short and J 1 base short, with 14 bases between. This CDR3 is built from 15 residues. CDR3 in DNA: TGTGCCAGTACCCGAAAACAGGGAAGCAATCAGCCCCAGCATTTT. Translating it yields CASTRKQGSNQPQHF. Variable domain in full (rest from reference TRBV19 and TRBJ1-5): DGGITQSPKYLFRKEGQNVTLSCEQNLNHDAMYWYRQDPGQGLRLIYYSQIVNDFQKGDIAEGYSVSREKKESFPLTVTSAQKNPTAFYLCASTRKQGSNQPQHFGDGTRLSIL.

The chain links TRBV6-1 to TRBJ2-5, with TRBD1 identical over 7 bases. The DNA matches TRBJ2-7 better at its end, which makes the J call doubtful. This CDR3 is built from 17 residues. Germline loops: CDR1 MNHNS, CDR2 SASEGT. CDR3 residues: CASSESMFTDRVYEQYF. The DNA of the CDR3 is TGTGCCAGCAGTGAATCGATGTTCACAGACAGGGTTTACGAGCAGTACTTC.

In this sample, this clone turned up once. V is TRBV28 and J is TRBJ1-2; D is ambiguous. The ends were cut back, 4 bases at V and 8 bases at J, with 11 bases in the middle. This CDR3 contains 12 residues. CDR1 MDHEN and CDR2 SYDVKM come from the germline V gene. CDR3 coding DNA: TGTGCCAGCAGTTCTCTACCAGGCGGCTACACCTTC. Translation: CASSSLPGGYTF.

CDR3 sequence reads: CASSLSGINYGYTF. The CDR3 DNA reads TGTGCCAGCAGCTTGTCGGGGATTAACTATGGCTACACCTTC. The rearrangement links TRBV5-8 to TRBJ1-2; D is unresolved. This CDR3 has 14 amino acids. Germline CDR1 reads SGHTS; CDR2 reads YDEGEE. Trimming removed 1 base at V and 1 base at J, with 8 bases between. The full variable domain, with the rest looked up from reference TRBV5-8 and TRBJ1-2, is EAGVTQSPTHLIKTRGQQATLRCSPISGHTSVYWYQQALGLGLQFLLWYDEGEERNRGNFPPRFSGRQFPNYSSELNVNALELEDSALYLCASSLSGINYGYTFGSGTRLTVV.

In DNA form, the CDR3 reads TGTGCCAGCAGTTCGTCGAGACTTCCGAACACCGGGGAGCTGTTTTTT. It is translated as CASSSSRLPNTGELFF. The J gene is TRBJ2-2, the V gene TRBV6-5; D call uncertain. Trimming removed 4 bases at V and 0 bases at J, with 12 bases between. The CDR3 sequence is 16 residues long. The germline CDR1 and CDR2 sequences are MNHEY and SVGAGI.

There are a few counts of this clone. This rearrangement joins TRBV18 to TRBJ1-1, with TRBD1 as a possible D gene (5 bases). The germline gives CDR1 KGHSH, CDR2 LQKENI. The CDR3 runs to 15 residues. V dropped 2 bases and J dropped 4 bases, with 14 bases sitting between them. CDR3 sequence (DNA): TGTGCCAGCTCACCAGCGGGGGTAGGGGTCACTGAAGCTTTCTTT. Its translation is CASSPAGVGVTEAFF.

The sample holds a few counts of this clone. The rearrangement joins TRBV28 to TRBJ1-5; TRBD1 might be the D (5 bases). The CDR3 runs to 14 residues. V lost 6 bases and J lost 5, with 14 bases in between. Germline CDR1 and CDR2: MDHEN and SYDVKM. The CDR3 region has the DNA TGTGCCAGCAGCACGGGGGAGGGGTATCAGCCCCAGCATTTT. This codes for CASSTGEGYQPQHF.

In its sample, this clone was seen once. The gene calls are TRBV2 and TRBJ1-2, with TRBD1 matching 9 bases. The CDR3 extends over 10 amino acids. With 8 bases clipped from V and 13 bases from J, the junction kept 5 bases outside the gene matches. Germline V gene lookup returns CDR1 SNHLY and CDR2 FYNNEI. In nucleotides, the CDR3 is TGTGCCAGCGGGGACAGGGAGGCCACCTTC. Residues: CASGDREATF.

The chain recombines TRBV18 with TRBJ2-7; no definite D call. The ends were cut back, 2 bases at V and 5 bases at J, with 13 bases in the middle. In germline, CDR1 is KGHSH, CDR2 LQKENI. The CDR3 runs to 14 residues. The CDR3 DNA is TGTGCCAGCTCACCAGAGTCTTATTCCGACGAGCAGTACTTC. It is translated as CASSPESYSDEQYF.

The chain uses TRBV5-1 and TRBJ2-1; the D gene is possibly TRBD1 (5 bases). V dropped 5 bases and J dropped 9 bases, with 12 bases sitting between them. The CDR3 length is 12 residues. Germline CDR1 reads SGHRS; CDR2 reads YFSETQ. CDR3 sequence reads: CASSYGTGEQFF. The CDR3 DNA reads TGCGCCAGCAGTTACGGCACAGGTGAGCAGTTCTTC.

The V and J genes are TRBV12-5 and TRBJ2-3; TRBD2 agrees at 11 bases. The V segment lost 6 bases and the J segment 1 base; nucleotides outside the gene matches: 6. Germline V gene data show CDR1 as LGHNT and CDR2 as FRNRAP. The CDR3 has 16 amino acids. The chain's CDR3 is CASGSAGLAGTDTQYF. Written as DNA, the CDR3 is TGTGCTAGTGGCTCAGCGGGACTAGCGGGCACAGATACGCAGTATTTT.

J is TRBJ2-3 and V is TRBV28; TRBD2 agrees at 8 bases. Trimming removed 7 bases from V and 4 bases from J; junction bases left unmatched: 13. The CDR3 has 16 residues. Germline CDR1 reads MDHEN; CDR2 reads SYDVKM. The CDR3 sequence is CASTPLGAGVPDTQYF. CDR3 DNA: TGTGCCAGCACCCCATTGGGAGCGGGAGTCCCAGATACGCAGTATTTT.

The chain uses TRBV5-1 and TRBJ2-5; 12 bases match TRBD2. J was trimmed by 4 bases and V by 6 bases; bases with no gene match: 16. There are 18 residues in the CDR3. Germline assignment: CDR1 SGHRS and CDR2 YFSETQ. The CDR3 here is CASKSGSQTSGRGETQYF. The CDR3 bases are TGCGCCAGCAAATCGGGCAGCCAGACTAGCGGGAGAGGAGAGACCCAGTACTTC.

The chain links TRBV28 to TRBJ2-7, with D perhaps matching TRBD2 (7 bases). Germline V gives CDR1 MDHEN, CDR2 SYDVKM. The ends were cut back, 3 bases at V and 7 bases at J, with 22 bases in the middle. This CDR3 region has 16 residues. In nucleotides, the CDR3 is TGTGCCAGCAGTTTCGGGGTGGGGGGGGCTTTCGGTGAGCAGTACTTC. This translates into CASSFGVGGAFGEQYF.

This sequence joins TRBV6-5 and TRBJ1-2; the match to TRBD1 covers 7 bases. Germline V gene lookup returns CDR1 MNHEY and CDR2 SVGAGI. J was trimmed by 0 bases and V by 5 bases; bases with no gene match: 3. The CDR3 has 14 residues. The CDR3 loop is CASSRQGANYGYTF. Written as DNA, the CDR3 is TGTGCCAGCAGTCGACAGGGAGCTAACTATGGCTACACCTTC.

The chain combines TRBV5-6 with TRBJ1-2, with a weak D call TRBD1 (5 bases). This CDR3 is 15 amino acids long. The germline V gene encodes CDR1 SGHDT and CDR2 YYEEEE. The V gene lost 4 bases and the J gene lost 2 bases, with 15 bases spanning the gap. The CDR3 DNA is TGTGCCAGCAGCCATGCATCGGACACGAACTATGGCTACACCTTC. Translation: CASSHASDTNYGYTF.

This clone was counted between two and nine times. The chain uses TRBV5-1 and TRBJ2-3; D might be TRBD2 (6 bases). Germline CDR1 is SGHRS and CDR2 is YFSETQ. This CDR3 has 14 amino acids. Deletions cut 7 bases from V and 3 bases from J, with 15 bases between. CDR3 DNA: TGCGCCAGCGGCGGGACGGGAGAGACAGATACGCAGTATTTT. Amino acids: CASGGTGETDTQYF.

V usage is TRBV7-3 and J usage is TRBJ2-5, with 7 bases that match TRBD2. V gave up 0 bases and J gave up 5 bases; unmatched junction bases: 6. The CDR3 runs to 15 residues. Germline CDR1 reads SGHTA; CDR2 reads FQGTGA. CDR3 sequence reads: CASSLTDGGWETQYF. The CDR3 region has the DNA TGTGCCAGCAGCTTAACGGACGGGGGGTGGGAGACCCAGTACTTC.

This clone came up once. This chain uses TRBV6-1 with TRBJ2-2; TRBD1 might be the D (6 bases). The length of the CDR3 is 14 residues. Germline values: CDR1 MNHNS, CDR2 SASEGT. Trimming shortened V by 2 bases and J by 7 bases, and 11 bases separated the two germline ends. The CDR3 DNA reads TGTGCCAGCAGTGAACGGACAGTATTCGGGGAGCTGTTTTTT. This codes for CASSERTVFGELFF.

CDR3 sequence: CASSLSLRQDYNEKLFF. The CDR3 coding sequence is TGCGCCAGCAGCCTCTCTCTCCGACAAGACTATAATGAAAAACTGTTTTTT. The J gene is TRBJ1-4, the V gene TRBV4-1; no reliable D call. Between the trimmed V and J ends, which lost 4 bases and 4 bases, there was a span of 19 bases. The CDR3 sequence is 17 residues long. In germline, CDR1 is MGHRA, CDR2 YSYEKL.

The V and J genes are TRBV7-8 and TRBJ2-1; D unresolved. The ends were cut back, 5 bases at V and 6 bases at J, with 17 bases in the middle. Looked up from germline, CDR1 is SGHVS and CDR2 is FQNEAQ. This CDR3 comprises 15 residues. CDR3 protein: CASSPGFRRVNEQFF. The CDR3 coding sequence is TGTGCCAGCAGCCCAGGATTTAGAAGAGTCAATGAGCAGTTCTTC.

Comments on this clone: The junction differs from germline at one of its ends, possibly a read error. The chain couples TRBV5-4 to TRBJ2-6; a possible D gene is TRBD1 (5 bases). This CDR3 is 15 amino acids long. Germline V CDR1 and CDR2: SGHNT, YYREEE (reference sequence). CDR3: CASSLSPSGANGLTF. For the CDR3, the DNA is TGTGCCAGCAGCTTGTCCCCCTCTGGGGCCAACGGCCTGACTTTC.

The rearrangement uses TRBV2 and TRBJ1-5; a weak D match, TRBD1 (6 bases). V shed 5 bases and J shed 3 bases, with 14 bases lying between them. This CDR3 has 15 residues. Germline values: CDR1 SNHLY, CDR2 FYNNEI. CDR3 sequence: CASSTTGTINQPQHF. Here the CDR3 DNA reads TGTGCCAGCAGTACAACAGGGACCATCAATCAGCCCCAGCATTTT.

The chain is built from TRBV27 and TRBJ1-1; no clear D gene. The CDR3 length is 14 residues. V was clipped by 4 bases and J by 5 bases, with 14 bases between them. In germline, CDR1 is MNHEY, CDR2 SMNVEV (reference sequence). In DNA, the CDR3 is TGTGCCAGCAGTTCCCTCCTGCCGGGAACTGAAGCTTTCTTT. The encoded protein is CASSSLLPGTEAFF.